The 8 T cell receptor beta chains reported below all come from one sample, sequenced in a study of blood T cells in healthy people across ages (dated by TCRdb to between 2014 and 2016). The library was produced with 5' RACE. The sequencing machine was an Illumina HiSeq 2500. A second roughly 7 to 12 cycle PCR used a sample-barcoded 5' primer and a J-beta primer mix. The public sequencing data were trimmed at Q25 with fastp and processed into clonotypes with MiXCR by TCRdb, which kept only in-frame beta chains. Identical CDR3 proteins give one entry, which carries the most common genes and DNA. In this sample the table shows fewer than 800,000 distinct CDR3 sequences, roughly 21% of which occur a single time. The top ten constitute roughly 3.7% of the sample. The specimen sequenced was blood. These receptors all come from a man aged 70-80 years in good health.

The J gene is TRBJ1-2, the V gene TRBV14, with a weak D call TRBD1 (6 bases). V was pared by 3 bases and J by 8 bases, with 13 bases between. The CDR3 is made up of 13 amino acids. Per germline, CDR1 SGHDN and CDR2 FVKESK. This chain's CDR3 is CASSQRAGDGYTF. The CDR3 DNA reads TGTGCCAGCAGCCAGAGGGCAGGGGACGGCTACACCTTC.

This clonotype has only a few counts. A junction end diverges from the germline sequence, so it may reflect a read error. The chain is built from TRBV15 and TRBJ2-3; perhaps TRBD2 as D (5 bases). Germline V lookup: CDR1 LNHNV, CDR2 YYDKDF (reference sequence). The CDR3 sequence is 14 residues long. This CDR3 reads CAASRELGSDTQYF. The CDR3 DNA reads TGTGCCGCCAGCAGAGAACTAGGGTCAGATACGCAGTATTTT.

The CDR3 is CSASSTSTYEQYF. In nucleotides, the CDR3 is TGCAGTGCCTCCTCGACTAGCACCTACGAGCAGTACTTC. The J gene is TRBJ2-7, the V gene TRBV20-1, with 7 bases that match TRBD2. The junction had 7 bases not matched to a gene; V was cut back by 6 bases and J by 2 bases. The CDR3 consists of 13 residues. The germline CDR1 and CDR2 sequences are DFQATT and SNEGSKA (reference sequence).

The rearrangement joins TRBV6-4 to TRBJ2-1; TRBD2 matches 13 bases. The germline V gene has CDR1 MRHNA and CDR2 SNTAGT. The CDR3 totals 14 residues. The V and J ends lost 6 bases and 9 bases, in that order; junction bases with no gene match: 5. The CDR3 loop reads CASSLLAGGSEQFF. CDR3 DNA: TGTGCCAGCAGCTTACTAGCGGGAGGGAGTGAGCAGTTCTTC.

This clonotype appeared a few times. This sequence joins TRBV6-2 or TRBV6-3 and TRBJ2-7, with 9 bases that match TRBD2. Germline V gene sequence: CDR1 MNHEY, CDR2 SVGEGT. This CDR3 comprises 16 residues. Unmatched junction bases numbered 7, after V lost 0 bases and J lost 4 bases. CDR3 bases: TGTGCCAGCAGTTACTCACCTAGCGGGGATATTTACGAGCAGTACTTC. Its translation: CASSYSPSGDIYEQYF.

This clonotype was counted only a few times. The V gene is TRBV29-1, the J gene TRBJ1-2; TRBD1 matches 8 bases. J gave up 8 bases and V 4 bases, and 12 bases lay outside the gene matches. Per germline, CDR1 SQVTM and CDR2 ANQGSEA. This CDR3 comprises 14 residues. The CDR3 is CSVVLQGAIGGYTF. The CDR3 region has the DNA TGCAGCGTTGTATTGCAGGGGGCGATCGGAGGCTACACCTTC.

The chain links TRBV2 to TRBJ1-5; no definite D call. The CDR3 is made up of 14 amino acids. Germline V gene sequence: CDR1 SNHLY, CDR2 FYNNEI. V was pared by 2 bases and J by 5 bases, with 10 bases between. CDR3 nucleotide sequence: TGTGCCAGCAGTGAAACGGGCAGTTATCAGCCCCAGCATTTT. Protein: CASSETGSYQPQHF.

The CDR3 sequence is CSARGDSHLYEQYF. The CDR3 bases are TGCAGTGCTAGAGGGGACAGTCACCTCTACGAGCAGTACTTC. V and J are TRBV20-1 and TRBJ2-7; 7 nucleotides agree with TRBD1. Germline V gene data show CDR1 as DFQATT and CDR2 as SNEGSKA (reference sequence). The CDR3 contains 14 residues. V was pared by 1 base and J by 3 bases, with 6 bases of the junction left unmatched.